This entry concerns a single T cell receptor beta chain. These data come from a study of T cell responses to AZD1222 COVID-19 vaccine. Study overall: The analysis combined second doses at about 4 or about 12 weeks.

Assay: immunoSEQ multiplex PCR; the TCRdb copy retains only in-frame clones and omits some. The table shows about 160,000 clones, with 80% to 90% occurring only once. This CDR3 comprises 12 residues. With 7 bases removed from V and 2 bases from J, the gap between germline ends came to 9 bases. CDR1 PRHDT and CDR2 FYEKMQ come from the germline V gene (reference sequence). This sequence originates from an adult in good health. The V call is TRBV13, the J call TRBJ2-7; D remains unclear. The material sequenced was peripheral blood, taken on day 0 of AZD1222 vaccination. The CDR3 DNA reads TGTGCCAGCAAGACGGCTACCTACGAGCAGTACTTC. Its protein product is CASKTATYEQYF.